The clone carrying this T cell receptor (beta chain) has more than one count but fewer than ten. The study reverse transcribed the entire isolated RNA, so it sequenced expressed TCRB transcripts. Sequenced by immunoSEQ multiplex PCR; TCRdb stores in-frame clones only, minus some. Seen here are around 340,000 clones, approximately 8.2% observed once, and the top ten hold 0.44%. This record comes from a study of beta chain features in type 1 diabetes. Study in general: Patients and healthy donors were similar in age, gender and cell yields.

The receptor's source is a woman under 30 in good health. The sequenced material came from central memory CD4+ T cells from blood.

The CDR3, as DNA: TGTGCCATCAGTGTAGAGGCAGGGGGCGAAAAACTGTTTTTT. Translating it yields CAISVEAGGEKLFF. The V and J genes are TRBV10-3 and TRBJ1-4; 8 nucleotides agree with TRBD1. V lost 4 bases, J lost 8 bases, and 6 bases stayed unmatched. The CDR3 is made up of 14 amino acids. Germline loops: CDR1 ENHRY, CDR2 SYGVKD.